This T cell receptor (beta chain) derives from a study of CD8 T cells in Susac syndrome. As for this clonotype: Its antigen is unknown.

Study-level findings and limits: TCR sequencing and HLA analysis covered a relatively small number of individuals.

Sequencing of TCR beta drew on CD8+ and CD4+ T cells from blood. The TEMRA cells underwent FACS enrichment, while the CD8+ and CD4+ T cells underwent negative isolation. The CDR3 spans 12 residues. The germline V gene has CDR1 MNHEY and CDR2 SVGAGI. Trimming took 8 bases from V and 6 from J, leaving 11 bases between them. RNA amounts of roughly 0.45 to 1 ug underwent reverse transcription with random hexamers. TCR beta CDR3 was amplified by immunoSEQ multiplex PCR. This amplification extended across 54 Vbeta and 13 Jbeta segments. TCRdb re-called the immunoSEQ multiplex PCR reads through MiXCR, storing one row per CDR3 protein. The data hold some 300,000 distinct CDR3 sequences, with 65% to 90% observed a single time.

The chain uses TRBV6-5 and TRBJ2-1; possible D gene TRBD2, 5 bases. The sequenced sample was CD8+ T cells from PBMCs. The TCR sequence derives from a human donor with multiple sclerosis. Written as DNA, the CDR3 is TGTGCCAGCGGGGTAGCGATCAATGAGCAGTTCTTC. Amino acid sequence: CASGVAINEQFF.